This section outlines one T cell receptor (beta chain) sequence together with its context. Its antigen is not known. Using immunoSEQ multiplex PCR, the repertoire was profiled, and TCRdb retains in-frame clones only, with some absent. The sample has some 91,000 clones, around nine tenths seen once. Germline V gene data show CDR1 as MNHEY and CDR2 as SMNVEV (reference sequence). V was cut by 3 bases and J by 9 bases, with 21 bases left in between. This CDR3 has 17 amino acids. This entry belongs to a study of T cell responses to AZD1222 COVID-19 vaccine. Background on the study: Researchers grouped second doses given at about 4 or about 12 weeks into one pool.

Study outcomes and limitations: A rise in Spike-specific TCR breadth and depth followed two AZD1222 doses. The donor cohort was predominantly white British with a female majority, and clonal diversity may have been underestimated.

The sample was peripheral blood, taken on day 0 of AZD1222 vaccination. The V and J genes are TRBV27 and TRBJ1-6; D remains ambiguous. This TCR derives from an adult in good health. The CDR3 here is CASSLAGPPSDGSPLHF. The CDR3 nucleotides are TGTGCCAGCAGTTTGGCCGGACCCCCTTCAGACGGTTCACCCCTCCACTTT.